This paragraph reports one TCR beta chain. As yet, its antigen is unknown. The source of the sample is a study of cytomegalovirus exposure and HLA in healthy donors. Study at large: The roughly 120 million unique TCR beta sequences, from some 170 million T cells, were found by an earlier analysis.

Study observations and caveats: In a later analysis, across HLA loci, associated TCR counts were highest for DRB1, lowest for HLA-C. Productive rates of about 90% or about 30% were seen for most TCR beta V segments in an earlier analysis.

The PCR made use of 60 Vbeta and 13 Jbeta primers. In the authors' workflow: In a later analysis, of 80 million or so unique beta chains, roughly 10 million appeared in at least two donors. Clones were read by immunoSEQ multiplex PCR, and TCRdb kept only the in-frame ones, dropping some. V and J calls plus clone size are reproduced from that table; the DNA served to infer D and trimming. The data show 140,000 to 150,000 clones, more than 7.5% seen once. Germline V gives CDR1 MGHDK, CDR2 SYGVNS. There are 12 residues in the CDR3. The V end lost 8 bases, the J end lost 5 bases, and 13 bases lay between the germline ends.

This sequence originates from a man aged 45-60 years in good health and CMV-seronegative. Sequenced material: PBMCs. The chain carries TRBV25-1 and TRBJ2-7; no reliable D call. The CDR3 DNA is TGTGCCAGCTCGCCGGGTCCGAACGAGCAGTACTTC. It yields the protein CASSPGPNEQYF.